The 12 T cell receptor beta chains reported below all come from one sample, sequenced in a study of Graves' ophthalmopathy and Graves' hyperthyroidism. RNA transcripts were the source from which TCR beta CDR3 regions were amplified. Second-round multiplex PCR followed a first-round RT-PCR using HTBI primers. MiXCR, applied by TCRdb to the multiplex PCR reads, yields one record per CDR3 protein. Among about 150,000 distinct CDR3 sequences, approximately 38% were seen once, and the ten largest hold approximately 6.3%. The sequencing input was peripheral blood. Receptors were obtained from a woman in her thirties or forties with Graves' ophthalmopathy.

This clonotype appeared many times. This rearrangement joins TRBV6-1 to TRBJ2-7, with 10 bases fitting TRBD1. Trimming cost V 2 bases and J 5 bases; bases outside gene matches: 6. CDR1 MNHNS and CDR2 SASEGT come from the germline V gene. The CDR3 extends over 15 amino acids. CDR3 nucleotides: TGTGCCAGCAGTGAATGGACAGGGGGTCAACACGAGCAGTACTTC. It codes for CASSEWTGGQHEQYF.

This clonotype was picked up many times. V and J are TRBV28 and TRBJ1-2; D gene uncertain. The CDR3 sequence is 11 residues long. Germline V CDR1 and CDR2: MDHEN, SYDVKM. V was trimmed by 6 bases and J by 7 bases, leaving 9 bases between them. The DNA of the CDR3 is TGTGCCAGCAGCAACGGGTTTGGCTACACCTTC. Protein sequence: CASSNGFGYTF.

This rearrangement joins TRBV24-1 to TRBJ1-2, with a weak D call TRBD1 (5 bases). This CDR3 has 14 residues. Per the germline V gene, CDR1 is KGHDR and CDR2 is SFDVKD. V was clipped by 4 bases and J by 4 bases, with 12 bases between them. The CDR3 nucleotides are TGTGCCACCAGTGACGCGACAGTGCGCTATGGCTACACCTTC. Translating gives CATSDATVRYGYTF.

The gene calls are TRBV12-3 or TRBV12-4 and TRBJ2-5; 10 bases match TRBD1. The V segment lost 3 bases and the J segment 5 bases; nucleotides outside the gene matches: 6. The CDR3 extends over 15 amino acids. DNA of the CDR3: TGTGCCAGCAGTTTGGGGACAGGGGTGTACGAGACCCAGTACTTC. Translated: CASSLGTGVYETQYF.

The chain carries TRBV6-5 and TRBJ2-4; perhaps TRBD1 as D (6 bases). Germline lookup yields CDR1 MNHEY and CDR2 SVGAGI. Trimming stripped 0 bases from V and 0 bases from J, with 15 bases between. This CDR3 spans 18 amino acids. The CDR3 region has the DNA TGTGCCAGCAGTTACTCCGCCGGGGACACTCTAGCCAAAAACATTCAGTACTTC. It specifies CASSYSAGDTLAKNIQYF.

The sample holds many counts of this clonotype. The gene calls are TRBV6-2 or TRBV6-3 and TRBJ1-2; TRBD1 might be the D (5 bases). Germline V lookup: CDR1 MNHEY, CDR2 SVGEGT. V was cut by 5 bases and J by 4 bases, with 17 bases left in between. This CDR3 is 15 amino acids long. The CDR3 DNA follows: TGTGCCAGCAGTGACGGGACCCATGGCCGCTATGGCTACACCTTC. Encoded protein: CASSDGTHGRYGYTF.

This clonotype has at least ten counts. The chain employs TRBV12-3 or TRBV12-4 and TRBJ1-6, with 7 bases matching TRBD1. The CDR3 runs 15 residues. The junction had 6 bases not matched to a gene; V was cut back by 5 bases and J by 5 bases. The CDR3 is CASSPGQPNNSPLHF. DNA for the CDR3: TGTGCCAGCAGTCCGGGACAGCCAAATAATTCACCCCTCCACTTT.

This clonotype was counted at least ten times. The rearrangement links TRBV10-3 to TRBJ1-2, with D possibly matching TRBD1 (5 bases). Germline V gene data show CDR1 as ENHRY and CDR2 as SYGVKD. V lost 5 bases and J lost 3, with 16 bases in between. The CDR3 is 15 residues long. CDR3 DNA: TGTGCCATCAGTCTGGGGAGAGTGGGGGACTATGGCTACACCTTC. Amino acids: CAISLGRVGDYGYTF.

The chain employs TRBV24-1 and TRBJ1-2; D remains ambiguous. Looked up from germline, CDR1 is KGHDR and CDR2 is SFDVKD. The V gene lost 4 bases and the J gene lost 3 bases, with 5 bases spanning the gap. This CDR3 contains 12 residues. DNA for the CDR3: TGTGCCACCAGTGAGGGAGACTATGGCTACACCTTC. It encodes CATSEGDYGYTF.

This clonotype was observed many times. V is TRBV7-8 and J is TRBJ2-7; 8 nucleotides match TRBD1. Germline CDR1 is SGHVS and CDR2 is FQNEAQ. V shed 0 bases, J shed 5 bases, and the junction held 3 bases outside the gene matches. This CDR3 has 14 amino acids. CDR3 coding DNA: TGTGCCAGCAGCTTAGCGAGACAGGGGCACGAGCAGTACTTC. It encodes CASSLARQGHEQYF. The entire variable domain, with the rest obtained from reference TRBV7-8 and TRBJ2-7, is as follows: GAGVSQSPRYKVAKRGQDVALRCDPISGHVSLFWYQQALGQGPEFLTYFQNEAQLDKSGLPSDRFFAERPEGSVSTLKIQRTQQEDSAVYLCASSLARQGHEQYFGPGTRLTVT.

This clonotype was recorded at least ten times. This rearrangement joins TRBV5-1 to TRBJ2-2; D uncertain. There are 15 residues in the CDR3. Trimming removed 0 bases from V and 3 bases from J, with 9 bases in between. Germline loops: CDR1 SGHRS, CDR2 YFSETQ. CDR3: CASSLDGGDTGELFF. The CDR3 coding sequence is TGCGCCAGCAGCTTGGATGGCGGTGACACCGGGGAGCTGTTTTTT.

The V gene is TRBV28, the J gene TRBJ1-5; D not resolved. The V gene's germline CDR1 is MDHEN and CDR2 SYDVKM. This CDR3 comprises 14 residues. V was trimmed by 8 bases and J by 3 bases, leaving 14 bases between them. The CDR3 region has the DNA TGTGCCAGCCGTGCAACAATAAACAATCAGCCCCAGCATTTT. Translated: CASRATINNQPQHF.